This T cell receptor beta chain derives from a study of early T cells in non-severe SARS-CoV-2 infection (dated by TCRdb to about 2021). For the wider study: Because TCR sequencing relied on bulk RNA taken from unsorted whole blood, pairing of alpha and beta chains was not possible.

Library preparation used 5' RACE. Sequencer: NextSeq 500. Unique molecular identifiers were attached to individual cDNA molecules in the TCR library protocol so that sequencing error and PCR bias could be corrected. Sequencing covered both TCR alpha and beta chains, and within each sample the abundances of alpha and beta sequences were tightly co-correlated. In the original analysis: Decombinator V4 was used to annotate TCR sequences for V gene, J gene and CDR3. Expanded TCRs were defined as changing significantly between any two time points under a Poisson model with p below 0.0001. TCR abundances were normalised to the total number of TCRs sequenced per sample and expressed as counts per million. MAIT TCRs were defined by TRAV1-2 paired with TRAJ12, TRAJ20 or TRAJ33, and iNKT TCRs by TRAV10 paired with TRAJ18. VDJdb, accessed 1 November 2021, was searched for CMV, EBV and SARS-CoV-2 annotated TCRs, excluding TCRs annotated for multiple antigens. TCRdb trimmed the raw reads at Q25, called clones with MiXCR and kept productive beta chains. Here each entry gathers all rows of one CDR3 protein and keeps the most common genes and DNA. TCRdb, not the authors, supplied the V and J calls. In this sample the table shows 100,000 to 150,000 distinct CDR3 sequences, about 15% of which occur a single time. The ten largest clones represent roughly 22% of the sample.

This clonotype was recorded a few times. The antigen it recognizes is unknown. Nothing much larger sits one base from this clone, and base qualities are not available. What the work shows at the level of the full study, not this receptor alone: VDJdb matching was skewed toward anti-spike CD8 responses and likely underestimated virus-specific expansions, missing private and CD4 specificities.

V is pared back by 0 bases and J by 0 bases, with 12 bases lying between the germline termini. Measured from the cysteine to the phenylalanine, the CDR3 is 17 residues long. The entry retains the CDR3 DNA only, 51 bases that are in frame from base 1. The germline V gene specifies MGHRA as CDR1 and YSYEKL as CDR2. A case-control design nested within a healthcare worker cohort in London, UK, was used, with weekly nasopharyngeal swab PCR tests and blood sampling performed. Healthcare workers were recruited between 23 and 31 March 2020, during the week of the UK lockdown, and were followed weekly for up to roughly 15 weeks.

The chain uses TRBV4-1 and TRBJ1-3, with the D gene call left open. The source is an adult who was a healthcare worker with PCR-confirmed SARS-CoV-2 infection or an uninfected control (not recorded which). Sample: whole blood. The CDR3 region reads CASSQDLGGSSGNTIYF. The DNA sequence is as follows: TGCGCCAGCAGCCAAGATCTGGGAGGGAGCTCTGGAAACACCATATATTTT.